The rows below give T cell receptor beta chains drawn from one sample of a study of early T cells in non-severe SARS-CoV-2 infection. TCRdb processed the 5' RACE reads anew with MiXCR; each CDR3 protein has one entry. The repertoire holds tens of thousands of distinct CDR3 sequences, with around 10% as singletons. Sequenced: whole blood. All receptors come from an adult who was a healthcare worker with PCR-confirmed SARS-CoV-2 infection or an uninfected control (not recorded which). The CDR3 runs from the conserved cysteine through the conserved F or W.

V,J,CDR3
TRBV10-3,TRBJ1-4,CAISDPGQGGEKLFF
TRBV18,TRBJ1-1,CASATGSDTEAFF
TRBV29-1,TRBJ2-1,CSVSGRNEQFF
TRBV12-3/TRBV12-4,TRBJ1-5,CASSSTGVRSNQPQHF
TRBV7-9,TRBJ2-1,CASSPRGGLDEQFF
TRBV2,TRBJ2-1,CASSEYGQNNEQFF
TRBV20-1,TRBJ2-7,CSALVATSGESYEQYF
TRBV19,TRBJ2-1,CASSMGAGGSDEQFF
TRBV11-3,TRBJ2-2,CASSFDGSGELFF
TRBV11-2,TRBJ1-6,CASSLSGAGALNSPLHF
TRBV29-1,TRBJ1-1,CSVEGSGATEAFF
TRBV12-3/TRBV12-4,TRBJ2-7,CASGRGYEQYF
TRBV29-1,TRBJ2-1,CSVVPLQGPTTEFF
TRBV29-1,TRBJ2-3,CSAPGASTDTQYF